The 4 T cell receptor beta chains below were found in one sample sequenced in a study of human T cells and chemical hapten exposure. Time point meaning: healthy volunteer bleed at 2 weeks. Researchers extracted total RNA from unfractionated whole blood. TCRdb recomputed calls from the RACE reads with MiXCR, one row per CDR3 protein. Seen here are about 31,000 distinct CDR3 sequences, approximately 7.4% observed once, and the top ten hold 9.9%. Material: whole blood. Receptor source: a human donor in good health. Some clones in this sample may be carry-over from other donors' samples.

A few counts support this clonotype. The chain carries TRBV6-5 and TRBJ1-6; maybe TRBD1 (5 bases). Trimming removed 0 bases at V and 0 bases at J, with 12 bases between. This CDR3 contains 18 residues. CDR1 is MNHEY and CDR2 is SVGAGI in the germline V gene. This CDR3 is CASSYSAPDSSYNSPLHF. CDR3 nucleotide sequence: TGTGCCAGCAGTTACTCTGCCCCAGACAGCTCCTATAATTCACCCCTCCACTTT.

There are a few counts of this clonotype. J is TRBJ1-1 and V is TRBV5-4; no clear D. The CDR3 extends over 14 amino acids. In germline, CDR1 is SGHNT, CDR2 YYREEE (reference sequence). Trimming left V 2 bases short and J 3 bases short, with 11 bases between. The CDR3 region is CASSFAGPDTEAFF. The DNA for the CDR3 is TGTGCCAGCAGCTTCGCAGGACCGGACACTGAAGCTTTCTTT.

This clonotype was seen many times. CDR3 protein: CASSRSLNIQYF. In nucleotides, the CDR3 is TGTGCCAGCAGTAGGAGTCTTAACATTCAGTACTTC. This chain connects TRBV28 to TRBJ2-4, with D hard to call. The length of the CDR3 is 12 residues. The ends were cut back, 5 bases at V and 7 bases at J, with 9 bases in the middle. Per germline, CDR1 MDHEN and CDR2 SYDVKM.

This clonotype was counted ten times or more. The CDR3 is CASSPRTSGGGTGELFF. The CDR3 nucleotides are TGTGCCAGCAGCCCTCGGACTAGCGGGGGCGGGACCGGGGAGCTGTTTTTT. The J gene is TRBJ2-2, the V gene TRBV7-2, with 13 bases aligning to TRBD2. The germline gives CDR1 SGHTA, CDR2 FQGNSA. J gave up 5 bases and V 5 bases, and 8 bases lay outside the gene matches. This CDR3 is 17 amino acids long.